The 27 T cell receptor beta chains given below trace back to one sample, sequenced in a study of CXCR3-negative and CXCR3-positive naive CD8 T cells. Study results and limitations: Compared with CXCR3-negative naive cells, CXCR3-positive naive cells showed more hydrophobic TRB CDR3s.

Antigen specificity for these receptors is unknown. The libraries of TRB cDNA were constructed through 5' RACE using UMI labels. After re-calling the 5' RACE reads, TCRdb lists one entry per CDR3 protein, DNA absent. The table lists roughly 130,000 distinct CDR3 sequences. Source material: naive CXCR3+ CD8+ T cells from blood. Sample subset: CD45RO-CCR7+CD27+CD95- naive CD8+ T cells expressing CXCR3 (TNR3+). These receptors all come from a human donor in good health. Some clones in this sample may be carry-over from other donors' samples.

The genes are TRBV7-9 and TRBJ1-1; TCRdb's D call, TRBD1, is unchecked because there is no DNA. CDR3 length equals 12 residues. Per the germline V gene, CDR1 is SEHNR and CDR2 is FQNEAQ (reference sequence). This CDR3 reads CASSSGQSEAFF.

The chain employs TRBV3-1 and TRBJ1-1; no DNA is available, so the TRBD1 call from TCRdb remains unchecked. Germline V gives CDR1 LGHDT, CDR2 YNNKEL (reference sequence). The CDR3 totals 17 residues. The CDR3 sequence is CASSPGRDRGPHTEAFF.

V usage is TRBV29-1 and J usage is TRBJ2-1; TCRdb reports TRBD2, a call that lacks DNA to check it against. CDR1 is SQVTM and CDR2 is ANQGSEA in the germline V gene. The CDR3 runs 14 residues. CDR3 in amino acids: CSVVLAGGRNEQFF.

The gene calls are TRBV12-3 or TRBV12-4 and TRBJ2-1; TCRdb reports TRBD2, a call that lacks DNA to check it against. The CDR3 has 19 residues. The CDR3 is CASSQTLAGGTSSYNEQFF.

J is TRBJ2-2 and V is TRBV28; TCRdb selects TRBD2, and the lack of DNA leaves this call unchecked. The CDR3 has 17 residues. Germline CDR1 and CDR2: MDHEN and SYDVKM. This chain's CDR3 is CASRPPGLAGSSGELFF. The full variable domain, in which reference TRBV28 and TRBJ2-2 provide the parts outside the CDR3, is DVKVTQSSRYLVKRTGEKVFLECVQDMDHENMFWYRQDPGLGLRLIYFSYDVKMKEKGDIPEGYSVSREKKERFSLILESASTNQTSMYLCASRPPGLAGSSGELFFGEGSRLTVL.

The chain has TRBV30 and TRBJ1-1; without DNA, the TCRdb call of TRBD1 cannot be checked. Germline loops: CDR1 GTSNPN, CDR2 SVGIG (reference sequence). This CDR3 region has 14 residues. CDR3 protein: CAWMTGGGNTEAFF.

The gene calls are TRBV7-9 and TRBJ2-3; TCRdb calls TRBD1, which cannot be checked without DNA. This CDR3 comprises 16 residues. CDR1 is SEHNR, CDR2 FQNEAQ, per germline (reference sequence). The CDR3 here is CASSPTDSPVKDTQYF.

The chain is built from TRBV10-3 and TRBJ1-1; TCRdb reports TRBD1, a call that lacks DNA to check it against. Germline lookup yields CDR1 ENHRY and CDR2 SYGVKD. CDR3 length: 14 residues. The CDR3 sequence is CAITPGQGMYVAFF.

The rearrangement uses TRBV7-9 and TRBJ2-1; TCRdb's D call, TRBD1, is unchecked because there is no DNA. CDR1 is SEHNR, CDR2 FQNEAQ, per germline (reference sequence). The CDR3 is 18 residues long. The CDR3 reads CASSLAPGQGYISDEQFF.

The genes are TRBV12-3 or TRBV12-4 and TRBJ2-5; the TCRdb D gene call, TRBD1, has no DNA to confirm it. This CDR3 has 17 residues. The CDR3 is CASRDSRDRAHQETQYF.

The genes are TRBV28 and TRBJ2-3; TCRdb's D call of TRBD1 is untestable without DNA. Germline V gene sequence: CDR1 MDHEN, CDR2 SYDVKM. This CDR3 is 15 amino acids long. This CDR3 is CASSPPTGSPETQYF. Full variable domain (missing parts from reference TRBV28 and TRBJ2-3): DVKVTQSSRYLVKRTGEKVFLECVQDMDHENMFWYRQDPGLGLRLIYFSYDVKMKEKGDIPEGYSVSREKKERFSLILESASTNQTSMYLCASSPPTGSPETQYFGPGTRLTVL.

V and J are TRBV27 and TRBJ1-1. Per the germline V gene, CDR1 is MNHEY and CDR2 is SMNVEV (reference sequence). The length of the CDR3 is 14 residues. The chain's CDR3 is CASSFGQSHTEAFF.

The gene calls are TRBV5-1 and TRBJ2-7; as DNA is missing, the TRBD2 call by TCRdb cannot be tested. The CDR3 length is 15 residues. Germline V gives CDR1 SGHRS, CDR2 YFSETQ. The chain's CDR3 is CASSNSELSPYEQYF.

The chain recombines TRBV13 with TRBJ1-5; TCRdb's D call, TRBD1, is unchecked because there is no DNA. The CDR3 contains 15 residues. The germline gives CDR1 PRHDT, CDR2 FYEKMQ (reference sequence). CDR3 amino acids: CASSLAQGEFQPQHF. The variable domain in full, completed from reference TRBV13 and TRBJ1-5, reads AAGVIQSPRHLIKEKRETATLKCYPIPRHDTVYWYQQGPGQDPQFLISFYEKMQSDKGSIPDRFSAQQFSDYHSELNMSSLELGDSALYFCASSLAQGEFQPQHFGDGTRLSIL.

The genes are TRBV7-9 and TRBJ1-2; with no DNA, the TCRdb D assignment of TRBD1 cannot be verified. Looked up from germline, CDR1 is SEHNR and CDR2 is FQNEAQ (reference sequence). The CDR3 length is 15 residues. The CDR3 is CASSPYNDREYGYTF.

The gene calls are TRBV29-1 and TRBJ2-1; TCRdb gives TRBD1 as the D gene, but with no DNA this cannot be confirmed. The CDR3 covers 13 residues. The germline V gene encodes CDR1 SQVTM and CDR2 ANQGSEA. CDR3 loop: CSVEDQDMPEQFF.

The chain joins TRBV19 to TRBJ2-1; the TCRdb D gene call, TRBD1, has no DNA to confirm it. Germline V gene data show CDR1 as LNHDA and CDR2 as SQIVND (reference sequence). The CDR3 is 17 residues long. CDR3 amino acids: CASSVTQGLGSYNEQFF. The variable domain in full, with the rest retrieved from reference TRBV19 and TRBJ2-1, is DGGITQSPKYLFRKEGQNVTLSCEQNLNHDAMYWYRQDPGQGLRLIYYSQIVNDFQKGDIAEGYSVSREKKESFPLTVTSAQKNPTAFYLCASSVTQGLGSYNEQFFGPGTRLTVL.

This chain links TRBV5-1 with TRBJ1-4. Germline V gene lookup returns CDR1 SGHRS and CDR2 YFSETQ. The CDR3 spans 13 residues. CDR3 sequence: CASSLASDEKLFF. Using reference TRBV5-1 and TRBJ1-4 for the parts outside the CDR3, the full variable domain is KAGVTQTPRYLIKTRGQQVTLSCSPISGHRSVSWYQQTPGQGLQFLFEYFSETQRNKGNFPGRFSGRQFSNSRSEMNVSTLELGDSALYLCASSLASDEKLFFGSGTQLSVL.

The chain has TRBV29-1 and TRBJ1-2. CDR1 is SQVTM, CDR2 ANQGSEA, per germline. The CDR3 contains 11 residues. CDR3 in amino acids: CSVLGDYGYTF.

The rearrangement joins TRBV3-1 to TRBJ2-3. This CDR3 has 14 amino acids. Per the germline V gene, CDR1 is LGHDT and CDR2 is YNNKEL (reference sequence). This chain's CDR3 is CASSQESSTDTQYF.

This chain connects TRBV7-9 to TRBJ2-2; TCRdb picks TRBD1, but there is no DNA to check that call. Per the germline V gene, CDR1 is SEHNR and CDR2 is FQNEAQ (reference sequence). The CDR3 extends over 17 amino acids. The CDR3 spells CASSSPPDRPNTGELVF.

This rearrangement joins TRBV4-1 to TRBJ2-7. From germline, CDR1 is MGHRA and CDR2 YSYEKL. The CDR3 is 15 residues long. CDR3 sequence: CASSPRLDGPYEQYF.

The chain recombines TRBV9 with TRBJ2-3; the D call of TRBD1 rests on TCRdb alone, since no DNA is present to check it. The length of the CDR3 is 14 residues. CDR1 is SGDLS and CDR2 is YYNGEE in the germline V gene. This CDR3 is CASSAGQGTDTQYF.

This chain uses TRBV28 with TRBJ1-2. This CDR3 is 16 amino acids long. Germline CDR1 MDHEN, CDR2 SYDVKM. The CDR3 is CASKTVEGTLRYGYTF.

CDR3 amino acids: CASSLGDTHYGYTF. The chain carries TRBV5-1 and TRBJ1-2; TCRdb picks TRBD1, but there is no DNA to check that call. Germline V CDR1 and CDR2: SGHRS, YFSETQ. The CDR3 runs to 14 residues.

The chain employs TRBV12-3 or TRBV12-4 and TRBJ2-7; TCRdb picks TRBD1, but there is no DNA to check that call. The CDR3 length is 12 residues. Here the CDR3 reads CASSLTGGEQYF.

V gene TRBV20-1 combines with J gene TRBJ2-5; TCRdb reports TRBD2, a call that lacks DNA to check it against. Germline loops: CDR1 DFQATT, CDR2 SNEGSKA (reference sequence). This CDR3 spans 16 amino acids. This CDR3 reads CSARGEGKVFAETQYF.